This T cell receptor beta chain originates from a study of identical twins' blood T cells. TCRdb ran MiXCR on the 5' RACE reads and lists one entry per CDR3 protein. This sample carries a few hundred thousand distinct CDR3 sequences, approximately 30% of them seen once, and the ten largest clones take 5.5% to 6.5%. Many counts were recorded for this clonotype. Germline-derived CDR1 and CDR2 are MRHNA and SNTAGT. The J segment lost 3 bases and the V segment lost 3 bases, leaving 6 bases of the junction unmatched. CDR3 length: 16 residues. The chain recombines TRBV6-4 with TRBJ2-2, with TRBD2 matching over 8 bases. Sequenced: PBMCs. This receptor was obtained from a woman aged 18 to 55 in good health. CDR3 DNA: TGTGCCAGCAGTGAAAGCGGGGGCCTTGACACCGGGGAGCTGTTTTTT. Protein: CASSESGGLDTGELFF.